The clone carrying this T cell receptor (beta chain) was seen only a few times. The study excluded patients with uncontrolled infection, other autoimmune disease, pregnancy or lactation. Thyroid ultrasound and orbital computed tomography, with clinical symptoms and serum thyroxine and TRAb, informed diagnoses. What was amplified from RNA transcripts were TCR beta CDR3 regions. TCR CDR3 underwent first-round RT-PCR with the HTBI primer set. TCRdb redid the calling of the multiplex PCR reads with MiXCR, one entry per CDR3 protein. The table shows about 350,000 distinct CDR3 sequences, with around 13% occurring only once. The V segment lost 4 bases and the J segment 2 bases; nucleotides outside the gene matches: 4. Germline CDR1 is MDHEN and CDR2 is SYDVKM. The CDR3 has 16 residues. This specimen comes from a study of T cells in Graves' hyperthyroidism and ophthalmopathy.

Material for sequencing was blood. V and J are TRBV28 and TRBJ2-3; TRBD2 agrees at 12 bases. The source is a woman aged 25 to 39 with Graves' hyperthyroidism. CDR3 nucleotides: TGTGCCAGCAGTTCCACTAGCGGGAGGTACACAGATACGCAGTATTTT. Protein: CASSSTSGRYTDTQYF.